The 24 T cell receptor beta chains below all came from one sample that was sequenced in a study of T-cell reconstitution after alpha-beta-depleted transplantation in children. TCRbeta library construction was performed incorporating unique molecular identifiers. MiXCR was run by TCRdb on the PCR reads, yielding one entry per CDR3 protein. The table includes about 70,000 distinct CDR3 sequences, 11% detected once. Specimen: PBMCs, collected before TCRalphabeta/CD19-depleted stem cell transplant. The receptors stem from a boy younger than 18 with acute myeloid leukemia, due to receive a stem cell transplant.

The sample holds many counts of this clonotype. V is TRBV29-1 and J is TRBJ2-7; D not certain. The germline V and J ends were trimmed by 5 bases and 0 bases, with 11 bases remaining between them. Germline loops: CDR1 SQVTM, CDR2 ANQGSEA. The CDR3 spans 13 residues. CDR3 sequence: CSVRYSDSYEQYV. CDR3 bases: TGCAGCGTTAGATACTCGGACTCCTACGAGCAGTACGTC.

This clonotype was seen ten or more times. V gene TRBV5-1 combines with J gene TRBJ2-7, with 7 positions matching TRBD1. This CDR3 is 15 amino acids long. After removal of 0 bases from V and 3 bases from J, the junction contained 6 bases not matched to a gene. Germline CDR1 and CDR2: SGHRS and YFSETQ. The CDR3 DNA reads as TGCGCCAGCAGCTTGGCCACCGGGACAGTCTACGAGCAGTACTTC. It yields the protein CASSLATGTVYEQYF.

The sample holds many counts of this clonotype. This rearrangement joins TRBV28 to TRBJ1-3; no clear D gene. The ends were cut back, 3 bases at V and 6 bases at J, with 12 bases in the middle. This CDR3 region has 14 residues. Per germline, CDR1 MDHEN and CDR2 SYDVKM. DNA of the CDR3: TGTGCCAGCAGTTTTGAGGGATCTATAAACACCATATATTTT. Amino acid sequence: CASSFEGSINTIYF. Together with reference TRBV28 and TRBJ1-3, the CDR3 gives the full variable domain: DVKVTQSSRYLVKRTGEKVFLECVQDMDHENMFWYRQDPGLGLRLIYFSYDVKMKEKGDIPEGYSVSREKKERFSLILESASTNQTSMYLCASSFEGSINTIYFGEGSWLTVV.

This clonotype was observed at least ten times. This CDR3 is CASSLGRLNSPLHF. The CDR3 coding sequence is TGTGCCAGCAGCCTGGGACGGCTTAATTCACCCCTCCACTTT. V and J are TRBV6-1 and TRBJ1-6; possible D gene TRBD1, 5 bases. This CDR3 spans 14 amino acids. Germline CDR1 and CDR2: MNHNS and SASEGT. The V end was cut by 6 bases, the J end by 6 bases, with 12 bases between.

DNA for the CDR3: TGTGCCAGCAGCGTAGGGGGTGGGAAGCTTTATCCTGACACCGGGGAGCTGTTTTTT. Protein: CASSVGGGKLYPDTGELFF. The chain employs TRBV9 and TRBJ2-2; no reliable D call. The germline V gene has CDR1 SGDLS and CDR2 YYNGEE. The CDR3 contains 19 residues. Trimming stripped 0 bases from V and 3 bases from J, with 21 bases between.

This clonotype was observed a few times. This rearrangement joins TRBV10-3 to TRBJ2-6; D is unresolved. The germline V gene encodes CDR1 ENHRY and CDR2 SYGVKD. Trimming left V 4 bases short and J 0 bases short, with 4 bases between. The CDR3 extends over 14 amino acids. Here the CDR3 reads CAISGVSGANVLTF. The CDR3 DNA follows: TGTGCCATCAGTGGGGTCTCTGGGGCCAACGTCCTGACTTTC.

This clonotype was recorded once. The rearrangement links TRBV10-3 to TRBJ2-7; D is uncertain. V gave up 11 bases and J gave up 2 bases, with 16 bases separating them. Germline CDR1 ENHRY, CDR2 SYGVKD. This CDR3 is 13 amino acids long. This chain's CDR3 is CAAKDLGTYEQYV. DNA of the CDR3: TGTGCCGCCAAAGACCTAGGAACCTACGAGCAGTACGTC.

This clonotype was seen at least ten times. This rearrangement joins TRBV12-3 or TRBV12-4 to TRBJ2-5; TRBD1 might be the D (6 bases). Trimming shortened V by 2 bases and J by 5 bases, and 9 bases separated the two germline ends. CDR3 length: 13 amino acids. Here the CDR3 DNA reads TGTGCCAGCAGTTTATACAGGGTCGAGACCCAGTACTTC. Translation gives CASSLYRVETQYF.

This clonotype was observed many times. The chain is built from TRBV29-1 and TRBJ2-5, with 10 bases identical to TRBD2. V trimming: 1 base; J trimming: 1 base; junction bases outside the gene matches: 6. CDR1 and CDR2 (germline): SQVTM, ANQGSEA. The length of the CDR3 is 16 residues. The CDR3 bases are TGCAGCGTTGAAGGTCGGACTAGCGGCCCCCAAGAGACCCAGTACTTC. It encodes CSVEGRTSGPQETQYF.

In its sample, this clonotype was seen many times. This chain joins TRBV18 and TRBJ2-7; TRBD2 might be the D (7 bases). Germline CDR1 and CDR2: KGHSH and LQKENI. Trimming took 6 bases from V and 0 from J, leaving 21 bases between them. This CDR3 has 17 amino acids. The chain's CDR3 is CASSPVGGATSSYEQYF. The CDR3 DNA reads TGTGCCAGCTCGCCCGTTGGGGGGGCAACCTCCTCCTACGAGCAGTACTTC.

This clonotype was detected many times. The chain couples TRBV7-7 to TRBJ1-1; D remains unclear. This CDR3 is built from 13 residues. Germline V gene lookup returns CDR1 SSHAT and CDR2 FNYEAQ (reference sequence). Trimming took 2 bases from V and 1 from J, leaving 5 bases between them. This CDR3 is CASSLRWNTEAFF. The CDR3 region has the DNA TGTGCCAGCAGCTTAAGGTGGAACACTGAAGCTTTCTTT.

In this sample, this clonotype turned up many times. The chain joins TRBV6-5 to TRBJ2-3; D remains ambiguous. V lost 0 bases and J 1 base, leaving 11 bases between the germline ends. Germline-derived CDR1 and CDR2 are MNHEY and SVGAGI. The CDR3 spans 16 residues. As DNA, the CDR3 is TGTGCCAGCAGTTACTCGAGTAATCCAGGCACAGATACGCAGTATTTT. This gives the protein CASSYSSNPGTDTQYF.

The chain recombines TRBV5-6 with TRBJ2-4; D not resolved. Trimming took 3 bases from V and 0 from J, leaving 10 bases between them. CDR3 size: 15 residues. Germline V lookup: CDR1 SGHDT, CDR2 YYEEEE. In DNA, the CDR3 is TGTGCCAGCAGCTCCGACCCCGGAGCCAAAAACATTCAGTACTTC. Translated, it gives CASSSDPGAKNIQYF.

This clonotype was observed at least ten times. The chain joins TRBV19 to TRBJ2-1, with no clear D. V gave up 7 bases and J gave up 0 bases, with 7 bases separating them. The CDR3 spans 13 residues. Germline V lookup: CDR1 LNHDA, CDR2 SQIVND (reference sequence). This CDR3 is CASKKSSYNEQFF. CDR3 in DNA: TGTGCCAGTAAGAAGAGCTCCTACAATGAGCAGTTCTTC.

This clonotype was counted a few times. The V call is TRBV18, the J call TRBJ2-5; no clear D. This CDR3 is 13 amino acids long. CDR1 and CDR2 from the germline V gene are KGHSH and LQKENI. The V gene lost 0 bases and the J gene lost 5 bases, with 7 bases spanning the gap. The CDR3 loop is CASSPPVMETQYF. CDR3 bases: TGTGCCAGCTCACCACCAGTCATGGAGACCCAGTACTTC.

This clonotype was detected only a few times. The CDR3 loop reads CASSLATPTEAFF. The CDR3 nucleotides are TGTGCCAGCAGCTTAGCCACGCCCACCGAGGCTTTCTTT. The chain employs TRBV7-2 and TRBJ1-1; D gene uncertain. The V gene's germline CDR1 is SGHTA and CDR2 FQGNSA. V dropped 0 bases and J dropped 11 bases, with 13 bases sitting between them. This CDR3 contains 13 residues.

This clonotype was counted ten times or more. The CDR3 coding sequence is TGTGCCAGCAGTATGAGCTCCTACGAGCAGTACTTC. Its translation is CASSMSSYEQYF. The V call is TRBV12-3 or TRBV12-4, the J call TRBJ2-7; the D is unclear. The CDR3 totals 12 residues. V lost 5 bases to trimming and J lost 0 bases, with 5 bases between them.

This clonotype has at least ten counts. The V gene is TRBV7-2, the J gene TRBJ1-4; D uncertain. The CDR3 sequence is 14 residues long. The V gene's germline CDR1 is SGHTA and CDR2 FQGNSA. The V end lost 5 bases, the J end lost 8 bases, and 15 bases lay between the germline ends. The CDR3 here is CASSRLGNKEKLFF. CDR3 DNA: TGTGCCAGCAGCCGACTCGGAAATAAGGAAAAACTGTTTTTT. Using reference TRBV7-2 and TRBJ1-4 for the parts outside the CDR3, the full variable domain is GAGVSQSPSNKVTEKGKDVELRCDPISGHTALYWYRQSLGQGLEFLIYFQGNSAPDKSGLPSDRFSAERTGGSVSTLTIQRTQQEDSAVYLCASSRLGNKEKLFFGSGTQLSVL.

This clonotype has ten or more counts. CDR3 sequence (DNA): TGTGCCAGCAGCGTAGTATTCCCGGGGGATACGCAGTATTTT. Encoded protein: CASSVVFPGDTQYF. This sequence joins TRBV9 and TRBJ2-3, with D possibly TRBD2 on 5 matching bases. V shed 0 bases and J shed 6 bases, with 11 bases lying between them. The CDR3 runs 14 residues. Germline V gene sequence: CDR1 SGDLS, CDR2 YYNGEE.

Ten or more counts support this clonotype. The genes are TRBV4-3 and TRBJ2-1; D is uncertain. In germline, CDR1 is LGHNA, CDR2 YSLEER. V was clipped by 4 bases and J by 7 bases, with 11 bases between them. This CDR3 spans 13 amino acids. The CDR3 DNA follows: TGCGCCAGCAGCCGCATTTTTGGGAATGAGCAGTTCTTC. This gives the protein CASSRIFGNEQFF.

In its sample, this clonotype was seen many times. The chain is built from TRBV19 and TRBJ1-4, with D unclear. This CDR3 contains 15 residues. The ends were cut back, 5 bases at V and 8 bases at J, with 18 bases in the middle. Germline values: CDR1 LNHDA, CDR2 SQIVND (reference sequence). DNA of the CDR3: TGTGCCAGTAGTCCTCGTAGTGGGAGGAGAGAAAAACTGTTTTTT. Translation gives CASSPRSGRREKLFF.

This clonotype occurred many times. The chain couples TRBV20-1 to TRBJ1-5, with D possibly matching TRBD1 (5 bases). Between the trimmed V and J ends, which lost 5 bases and 1 base, there was a span of 12 bases. The V gene's germline CDR1 is DFQATT and CDR2 SNEGSKA (reference sequence). CDR3 size: 14 residues. DNA for the CDR3: TGCAGTGCTTCCCGGGGGGAGAGCAATCAGCCCCAGCATTTT. It is translated as CSASRGESNQPQHF.

This clonotype occurred many times. The J gene is TRBJ1-5, the V gene TRBV7-8, with TRBD1 matching over 7 bases. This CDR3 has 15 amino acids. Looked up from germline, CDR1 is SGHVS and CDR2 is FQNEAQ. V lost 0 bases and J lost 7; bases outside the gene matches: 6. CDR3 nucleotides: TGTGCCAGCAGCTTAGCGTTGGAGGGGGCGCAGCCCCAGCATTTT. This gives the protein CASSLALEGAQPQHF.

There are many counts of this clonotype. The chain combines TRBV7-8 with TRBJ1-1; 7 nucleotides align to TRBD1. Germline CDR1 SGHVS, CDR2 FQNEAQ. This CDR3 contains 15 residues. V was pared by 5 bases and J by 5 bases, with 11 bases of the junction left unmatched. The CDR3 sequence: CASSPSQGRLTEAFF. DNA for the CDR3: TGTGCCAGCAGCCCATCACAGGGGAGGTTGACTGAAGCTTTCTTT. Full variable domain (rest looked up from reference TRBV7-8 and TRBJ1-1): GAGVSQSPRYKVAKRGQDVALRCDPISGHVSLFWYQQALGQGPEFLTYFQNEAQLDKSGLPSDRFFAERPEGSVSTLKIQRTQQEDSAVYLCASSPSQGRLTEAFFGQGTRLTVV.